The 11 T cell receptor beta chains given below trace back to one sample, sequenced in a study of T cell responses to AZD1222 COVID-19 vaccine. Here immunoSEQ multiplex PCR was the method, and the copy in TCRdb shows in-frame clones only, minus some. The top ten hold roughly 15% of the sample, which has approximately 120,000 clones, 70% to 90% seen once. The sequences come from peripheral blood, collected on day 0 of AZD1222 vaccination. The receptors come from an adult in good health.

The V and J genes are TRBV6-5 and TRBJ2-7; no reliable D call. Trimming stripped 6 bases from V and 6 bases from J, with 21 bases between. The CDR3 has 15 amino acids. The germline V gene encodes CDR1 MNHEY and CDR2 SVGAGI. CDR3 amino acids: CASSLNFWAATEQYV. CDR3 DNA sequence: TGTGCCAGCAGCTTAAATTTTTGGGCCGCTACCGAGCAGTACGTC.

This sequence joins TRBV20-1 and TRBJ2-2, with 11 nucleotides matching TRBD2. Germline V gene lookup returns CDR1 DFQATT and CDR2 SNEGSKA (reference sequence). With 3 bases clipped from V and 0 bases from J, the junction kept 3 bases outside the gene matches. The CDR3 extends over 16 amino acids. The CDR3 reads CSASGTSGANTGELFF. The DNA of the CDR3 is TGCAGTGCTAGTGGGACTAGCGGAGCGAACACCGGGGAGCTGTTTTTT.

This clone showed up just once. The chain has TRBV4-3 and TRBJ2-7; a possible D gene is TRBD2 (6 bases). The CDR3 consists of 13 residues. The ends were cut back, 4 bases at V and 3 bases at J, with 10 bases in the middle. The germline V gene encodes CDR1 LGHNA and CDR2 YSLEER. The CDR3 DNA is TGCGCCAGCAGCCGGGCGGGAAGCTACGAGCAGTACTTC. Amino acid sequence: CASSRAGSYEQYF.

This chain links TRBV28 with TRBJ2-1, with 13 bases matching TRBD2. The trim removed 5 bases at V and 6 bases at J, leaving 4 bases unmatched. The germline CDR1 and CDR2 sequences are MDHEN and SYDVKM. CDR3 length equals 15 residues. The CDR3 region is CASSQTSGGINEQFF. CDR3 in DNA: TGTGCCAGCAGTCAGACTAGCGGGGGGATCAATGAGCAGTTCTTC.

The rearrangement joins TRBV30 to TRBJ2-2; D is uncertain. Germline assignment: CDR1 GTSNPN and CDR2 SVGIG (reference sequence). The germline V and J ends were trimmed by 5 bases and 2 bases, with 12 bases remaining between them. The CDR3 loop spans 14 amino acids. CDR3 protein: CAWAVTHNTGELFF. The CDR3 DNA is TGTGCCTGGGCGGTGACGCACAACACCGGGGAGCTGTTTTTT. Complete variable domain (other parts from reference TRBV30 and TRBJ2-2): SQTIHQWPATLVQPVGSPLSLECTVEGTSNPNLYWYRQAAGRGLQLLFYSVGIGQISSEVPQNLSASRPQDRQFILSSKKLLLSDSGFYLCAWAVTHNTGELFFGEGSRLTVL.

The DNA of the CDR3 is TGTGCCAGTAGCTCCGGGGGGGCCTCTAATGAAAAACTGTTTTTT. Translation gives CASSSGGASNEKLFF. The chain links TRBV19 to TRBJ1-4; the D gene is possibly TRBD1 (6 bases). Trimming removed 6 bases at V and 3 bases at J, with 14 bases between. This CDR3 is built from 15 residues. Germline CDR1 and CDR2: LNHDA and SQIVND (reference sequence).

The chain carries TRBV7-9 and TRBJ1-3, with D unresolved. The CDR3 has 15 amino acids. Trimming took off 1 base at V and 0 bases at J, with 7 bases between the two ends. Germline values: CDR1 SEHNR, CDR2 FQNEAQ (reference sequence). CDR3 protein: CASSLEGVSGNTIYF. The CDR3 coding sequence is TGTGCCAGCAGCTTAGAGGGTGTCTCTGGAAACACCATATATTTT.

V is TRBV5-1 and J is TRBJ1-2; D call uncertain. The V end lost 5 bases, the J end lost 4 bases, and 12 bases lay between the germline ends. The germline CDR1 and CDR2 sequences are SGHRS and YFSETQ. The CDR3 contains 13 residues. CDR3 amino acids: CASSSADFYGYTF. The CDR3 DNA reads TGCGCCAGCAGTTCGGCAGACTTCTATGGCTACACCTTC. Complete variable domain (other parts from reference TRBV5-1 and TRBJ1-2): KAGVTQTPRYLIKTRGQQVTLSCSPISGHRSVSWYQQTPGQGLQFLFEYFSETQRNKGNFPGRFSGRQFSNSRSEMNVSTLELGDSALYLCASSSADFYGYTFGSGTRLTVV.

This clone was detected a few times. The chain is built from TRBV19 and TRBJ1-3; the match to TRBD1 covers 8 bases. The junction had 11 bases not matched to a gene; V was cut back by 6 bases and J by 4 bases. CDR1 is LNHDA, CDR2 SQIVND, per germline (reference sequence). This CDR3 comprises 16 residues. The CDR3 sequence: CASRRPGGAAGNTIYF. The CDR3 nucleotides read TGTGCCAGTAGGCGTCCAGGGGGCGCGGCGGGAAACACCATATATTTT. Using reference TRBV19 and TRBJ1-3 for the parts outside the CDR3, the full variable domain is DGGITQSPKYLFRKEGQNVTLSCEQNLNHDAMYWYRQDPGQGLRLIYYSQIVNDFQKGDIAEGYSVSREKKESFPLTVTSAQKNPTAFYLCASRRPGGAAGNTIYFGEGSWLTVV.

This clone was counted only a few times. The CDR3 nucleotides are TGTGCCAGCAGCCGAGACGGCAGTAATTCACCCCTCCACTTT. This sequence encodes CASSRDGSNSPLHF. The chain joins TRBV9 to TRBJ1-6; D not certain. Trimming shortened V by 4 bases and J by 6 bases, and 11 bases separated the two germline ends. This CDR3 has 14 residues. CDR1 and CDR2 (germline): SGDLS, YYNGEE.

The V and J genes are TRBV5-1 and TRBJ1-6; D not certain. CDR1 and CDR2 from the germline V gene are SGHRS and YFSETQ. Trimming pared 3 bases from V and 6 bases from J, leaving 7 bases between. The CDR3 has 13 residues. The CDR3 DNA is TGCGCCAGCAGCTCTCAGACTAATTCACCCCTCCACTTT. Protein sequence: CASSSQTNSPLHF.